A single sample gave rise to the 27 T cell receptor beta chains below, sequenced in a study of blood T cell repertoires in COVID-19. Assay: immunoSEQ multiplex PCR; the TCRdb copy retains only in-frame clones and omits some. This sample has some 320,000 clones; almost 85% occur once, and the top ten carry around 7.2%. Specimen: peripheral blood. The receptors derive from a human donor in a cohort sampled during active COVID-19.

V is TRBV19 and J is TRBJ1-2; 7 bases align to TRBD1. The V gene end was trimmed by 6 bases and the J gene end by 1 base; junction bases not matched to a gene: 5. Looked up from germline, CDR1 is LNHDA and CDR2 is SQIVND (reference sequence). This CDR3 region has 14 residues. The CDR3 DNA reads as TGTGCCAGTAGCGCGACAGGGTATAACTATGGCTACACCTTC. It yields the protein CASSATGYNYGYTF.

This sequence joins TRBV4-1 and TRBJ2-7, with a possible D match to TRBD1 (5 bases). The CDR3 is made up of 14 amino acids. Germline CDR1 reads MGHRA; CDR2 reads YSYEKL. The V end was cut by 1 base, the J end by 2 bases, with 9 bases between. CDR3 DNA sequence: TGCGCCAGCAGCCAAGTACAGGCGACCTACGAGCAGTACTTC. It specifies CASSQVQATYEQYF.

There are a few counts of this clone. This chain links TRBV6-5 with TRBJ1-6; no reliable D call. Trimming pared 5 bases from V and 7 bases from J, leaving 12 bases between. CDR1 is MNHEY, CDR2 SVGAGI, per germline. There are 14 residues in the CDR3. The CDR3 region has the DNA TGTGCCAGCAGTACTCACGAGCGAAATTCACCCCTCCACTTT. Amino acids: CASSTHERNSPLHF.

The V and J genes are TRBV7-8 and TRBJ2-4; D possibly corresponds to TRBD2 (5 bases). CDR3 size: 15 residues. The V end was cut by 1 base, the J end by 10 bases, with 17 bases between. Germline assignment: CDR1 SGHVS and CDR2 FQNEAQ. The CDR3 here is CASSLVIGGLGIQYF. The CDR3 DNA sequence: TGTGCCAGCAGCTTAGTTATCGGAGGACTGGGGATTCAGTACTTC.

This chain uses TRBV11-3 with TRBJ1-1; perhaps TRBD1 as D (5 bases). The CDR3 extends over 16 amino acids. V lost 1 base to trimming and J lost 1 base, with 13 bases between them. Germline V gives CDR1 SGHNT, CDR2 YENEEA. The CDR3 region is CASSLVRGWENTEAFF. The CDR3 region has the DNA TGTGCCAGCAGCTTAGTTCGGGGGTGGGAGAACACTGAAGCTTTCTTT.

J is TRBJ1-1 and V is TRBV30; 8 positions agree with TRBD1. CDR1 GTSNPN and CDR2 SVGIG come from the germline V gene (reference sequence). This CDR3 region has 13 residues. V was pared by 0 bases and J by 6 bases, with 3 bases of the junction left unmatched. CDR3 sequence (DNA): TGTGCCTGGAGTGTCATACAGGGGGCTGAAGCTTTCTTT. It yields the protein CAWSVIQGAEAFF.

The chain links TRBV2 to TRBJ1-5; no firm D call. Trimming shortened V by 1 base and J by 2 bases, and 9 bases separated the two germline ends. The CDR3 runs to 15 residues. Germline CDR1 and CDR2: SNHLY and FYNNEI. In nucleotides, the CDR3 is TGTGCCAGCAGTGAAGGGCATTTGGGCAATCAGCCCCAGCATTTT. It translates to CASSEGHLGNQPQHF.

The V and J genes are TRBV3-1 (or the pseudogene TRBV3-2) and TRBJ2-3; 11 nucleotides agree with TRBD2. The germline gives CDR1 LGHDT, CDR2 YNNKEL (reference sequence). V was clipped by 5 bases and J by 4 bases; unmatched bases: 5. This CDR3 is 15 amino acids long. CDR3 sequence reads: CASSVLAGVSDTQYF. CDR3 DNA sequence: TGTGCCAGCAGCGTACTAGCGGGGGTTTCAGATACGCAGTATTTT.

The rearrangement links TRBV2 to TRBJ1-6; D not certain. The V gene lost 4 bases and the J gene lost 0 bases, with 19 bases spanning the gap. The CDR3 runs to 19 residues. The germline CDR1 and CDR2 sequences are SNHLY and FYNNEI. The CDR3: CASSGAPRPSSSYNSPLHF. The CDR3 DNA reads as TGTGCCAGCAGTGGGGCACCGAGACCCTCAAGCTCCTATAATTCACCCCTCCACTTT.

The chain uses TRBV28 and TRBJ1-2; tentatively, D is TRBD1 (5 bases). CDR1 and CDR2 from the germline V gene are MDHEN and SYDVKM. This CDR3 is 16 amino acids long. V was shortened by 4 bases and J by 2 bases, with 17 bases between the two germline ends. CDR3 coding DNA: TGTGCCAGCAGTTCCCCCGGGGGTCTTCCGAACTATGGCTACACCTTC. This sequence encodes CASSSPGGLPNYGYTF.

With respect to this clone: The same CDR3 is also encoded by other DNA sequences in this sample. The chain links TRBV3-1 (or the pseudogene TRBV3-2) to TRBJ2-3; no reliable D call. The CDR3 spans 12 residues. Trimming removed 4 bases from V and 5 bases from J, with 7 bases in between. Germline CDR1 and CDR2: LGHDT and YNNKEL (reference sequence). The CDR3 region is CASSLTGDTQYF. The CDR3 DNA reads as TGTGCCAGCAGCCTTACCGGAGATACGCAGTATTTT.

V and J are TRBV18 and TRBJ2-1; 7 bases align to TRBD1. The CDR3 is made up of 13 amino acids. V lost 6 bases to trimming and J lost 8 bases; unmatched junction nucleotides: 7. Germline V gene lookup returns CDR1 KGHSH and CDR2 LQKENI. The CDR3 coding sequence is TGTGCCAGCTCGCTTCTCCAGGGGGATGAGCAGTTCTTC. It specifies CASSLLQGDEQFF.

This rearrangement joins TRBV19 to TRBJ1-4; 10 nucleotides match TRBD1. V lost 6 bases to trimming and J lost 5 bases; unmatched junction nucleotides: 9. Germline assignment: CDR1 LNHDA and CDR2 SQIVND (reference sequence). CDR3 length equals 16 residues. CDR3 nucleotides: TGTGCCAGTAGCTCGGGAAGGACAGGGGGAAATGAAAAACTGTTTTTT. It codes for CASSSGRTGGNEKLFF. Full variable domain (outside the CDR3, taken from reference TRBV19 and TRBJ1-4): DGGITQSPKYLFRKEGQNVTLSCEQNLNHDAMYWYRQDPGQGLRLIYYSQIVNDFQKGDIAEGYSVSREKKESFPLTVTSAQKNPTAFYLCASSSGRTGGNEKLFFGSGTQLSVL.

The rearrangement links TRBV19 to TRBJ1-1; D gene unclear. Deletions cut 1 base from V and 5 bases from J, with 5 bases between. Germline V gene data show CDR1 as LNHDA and CDR2 as SQIVND (reference sequence). This CDR3 is 12 amino acids long. CDR3 protein: CASSIGATEAFF. The DNA for the CDR3 is TGTGCCAGTAGTATAGGGGCGACTGAAGCTTTCTTT.

This clone was found once. This rearrangement joins TRBV5-4 to TRBJ1-2; perhaps TRBD1 as D (6 bases). The V gene's germline CDR1 is SGHNT and CDR2 YYREEE (reference sequence). The CDR3 covers 14 residues. The germline V and J ends were trimmed by 0 bases and 6 bases, with 12 bases remaining between them. The CDR3: CASSLGQETDGYTF. CDR3 in DNA: TGTGCCAGCAGCTTGGGACAGGAGACCGATGGCTACACCTTC.

The gene calls are TRBV2 and TRBJ1-1; D gene uncertain. Trimming removed 0 bases at V and 4 bases at J, with 6 bases between. The CDR3 length is 13 residues. Germline loops: CDR1 SNHLY, CDR2 FYNNEI. The CDR3 sequence: CASSEAWSTEAFF. CDR3 in DNA: TGTGCCAGCAGTGAAGCGTGGAGCACTGAAGCTTTCTTT.

The chain uses TRBV27 and TRBJ2-7; TRBD1 matches at 9 bases. CDR3 length: 14 amino acids. Germline-derived CDR1 and CDR2 are MNHEY and SMNVEV (reference sequence). V dropped 5 bases and J dropped 5; count of bases not matched to a gene: 7. CDR3 bases: TGTGCCAGCAGTAGGGGACAGGGATTCCACGAGCAGTACTTC. Translation: CASSRGQGFHEQYF.

V gene TRBV2 combines with J gene TRBJ1-4; possible D gene TRBD1, 6 bases. The germline V gene encodes CDR1 SNHLY and CDR2 FYNNEI. The V gene lost 6 bases and the J gene lost 1 base, with 9 bases spanning the gap. CDR3 size: 14 residues. CDR3 DNA: TGTGCCAGCAGCGGACAGAGAACTAATGAAAAACTGTTTTTT. Its protein product is CASSGQRTNEKLFF.

This clone was counted only a few times. The chain carries TRBV28 and TRBJ1-1; TRBD1 matches 7 bases. CDR1 MDHEN and CDR2 SYDVKM come from the germline V gene. The V and J ends lost 2 bases and 13 bases, in that order; junction bases with no gene match: 10. This CDR3 is 13 amino acids long. CDR3 DNA: TGTGCCAGCAGTTTAATCTCAGAGGGGGCGGTTTTCTTT. This translates into CASSLISEGAVFF.

This chain uses TRBV11-2 with TRBJ2-2; D is possibly TRBD1 (5 bases). Trimming cost V 3 bases and J 6 bases, with 8 bases left between them. Per the germline V gene, CDR1 is SGHAT and CDR2 is FQNNGV. The CDR3 has 13 residues. CDR3 in amino acids: CASSFRGSGELFF. For the CDR3, the DNA is TGTGCCAGCAGCTTTAGGGGATCCGGGGAGCTGTTTTTT.

As to this clone: Other DNA sequences from this sample encode an identical CDR3 as well. J is TRBJ2-5 and V is TRBV6-5; a weak D match, TRBD1 (6 bases). Trimming took 0 bases from V and 3 from J, leaving 8 bases between them. Germline V gene data show CDR1 as MNHEY and CDR2 as SVGAGI. The CDR3 runs 14 residues. The CDR3 DNA reads TGTGCCAGCAGTTACTCAGCAGGGGAAGAGACCCAGTACTTC. Translated, it gives CASSYSAGEETQYF.

V usage is TRBV25-1 and J usage is TRBJ1-2; D perhaps matches TRBD1 (5 bases). This CDR3 spans 13 amino acids. From germline, CDR1 is MGHDK and CDR2 SYGVNS. V was clipped by 4 bases and J by 4 bases, with 10 bases between them. DNA of the CDR3: TGTGCCAGCAGTGGACAGCTAGGCTATGGCTACACCTTC. Translated: CASSGQLGYGYTF.

CDR3 residues: CATSDWGQELTDTQYF. CDR3 in DNA: TGTGCCACCAGTGATTGGGGACAGGAGCTCACAGATACGCAGTATTTT. The chain uses TRBV24-1 and TRBJ2-3, with 8 nucleotides matching TRBD1. The ends lost 2 bases at V and 2 bases at J; junction bases unmatched: 5. The germline V gene has CDR1 KGHDR and CDR2 SFDVKD. This CDR3 comprises 16 residues.

This clone has only a few counts. The genes are TRBV10-3 and TRBJ1-1; tentative D call: TRBD1 (6 bases). The CDR3 totals 16 residues. CDR1 and CDR2 (germline): ENHRY, SYGVKD. Trimming took off 7 bases at V and 1 base at J, with 19 bases between the two ends. The CDR3 reads CAITEGSTGTNTEAFF. In DNA form, the CDR3 reads TGTGCCATCACCGAGGGTAGTACAGGGACGAACACTGAAGCTTTCTTT.

The rearrangement uses TRBV19 and TRBJ2-7; 10 bases line up with TRBD1. Germline V gives CDR1 LNHDA, CDR2 SQIVND (reference sequence). Germline trimming cut 8 bases from V and 4 bases from J; bases unmatched to any gene: 5. The CDR3 has 13 amino acids. The CDR3 reads CASYGTGDYEQYF. Written as DNA, the CDR3 is TGTGCCAGTTATGGGACAGGGGATTACGAGCAGTACTTC.

The chain links TRBV12-5 to TRBJ2-2, with a possible D match to TRBD1 (6 bases). Trimming removed 0 bases at V and 4 bases at J, with 15 bases between. CDR3 length equals 17 residues. Germline values: CDR1 LGHNT, CDR2 FRNRAP. The CDR3 DNA is TGTGCTAGTGGTTTGGTACTCAGGGGCCGGAGCACCGGGGAGCTGTTTTTT. This translates into CASGLVLRGRSTGELFF.

J is TRBJ1-6 and V is TRBV9; a possible D gene is TRBD1 (6 bases). The CDR3 is 13 residues long. The germline gives CDR1 SGDLS, CDR2 YYNGEE. V dropped 4 bases and J dropped 17 bases, with 19 bases sitting between them. The CDR3 sequence: CASSSGQGAVFHF. The DNA for the CDR3 is TGTGCCAGCAGCTCGGGACAAGGGGCCGTCTTCCACTTT.